This record concerns one T cell receptor (beta chain) sequence. Its specificity is not known. This specimen comes from a study of cytomegalovirus exposure and HLA in healthy donors. Overall study findings and caveats: Sequencing depth roughly uniform across donors was assumed in presence/absence analyses.

The germline V gene has CDR1 MGHRA and CDR2 YSYEKL. Trimming shortened V by 0 bases and J by 4 bases, and 3 bases separated the two germline ends. The CDR3 sequence is 13 residues long. Primers: 60 Vbeta forward and 13 Jbeta reverse. Here immunoSEQ multiplex PCR was the method, and the copy in TCRdb shows in-frame clones only, minus some. This table holds 90,000 to 150,000 clones, about 8.6% found once. Sequences were obtained from PBMCs. The J gene is TRBJ2-2, the V gene TRBV4-1; D not resolved. The origin of this receptor is a middle-aged woman in good health and CMV-seropositive. This CDR3 is CASSQDRTGELFF. Here the CDR3 DNA reads TGCGCCAGCAGCCAAGACCGCACCGGGGAGCTGTTTTTT.